These 8 T cell receptor beta chains came from one sample sequenced in a study of identical twins. In TCRdb, the 5' RACE reads were re-called with MiXCR into one record per CDR3 protein. The repertoire holds 600,000 to 800,000 distinct CDR3 sequences, with 21% as singletons. These same records also appear under a second study, on T cells expressing NK-cell markers.

Material for sequencing was PBMCs. The receptor set was obtained from a young woman in good health.

The chain is built from TRBV3-1 and TRBJ2-2, with D unclear. Looked up from germline, CDR1 is LGHDT and CDR2 is YNNKEL (reference sequence). V was shortened by 0 bases and J by 5 bases, with 13 bases between the two germline ends. The CDR3 spans 16 residues. CDR3 sequence (DNA): TGTGCCAGCAGCCAAGATATACCGCGGCTTACCGGGGAGCTGTTTTTT. Encoded protein: CASSQDIPRLTGELFF.

This clonotype was observed at least ten times. V usage is TRBV12-3 or TRBV12-4 and J usage is TRBJ2-1; either TRBD1 or TRBD2 may fit D (5 bases each). The ends were cut back, 6 bases at V and 4 bases at J, with 16 bases in the middle. The CDR3 is 15 residues long. CDR3 DNA: TGTGCCAGCAGAAGTTGGGGGTCCTCGTACAATGAGCAGTTCTTC. Protein product: CASRSWGSSYNEQFF.

This clonotype was detected a few times. This rearrangement joins TRBV6-1 to TRBJ2-3, with D perhaps being TRBD1 or TRBD2 (5 bases each). The CDR3 consists of 14 residues. The V gene lost 6 bases and the J gene lost 2 bases, with 12 bases spanning the gap. The germline V gene encodes CDR1 MNHNS and CDR2 SASEGT. CDR3 DNA: TGTGCCAGCAGGGGGGTACTACACACAGATACGCAGTATTTT. It encodes CASRGVLHTDTQYF.

The CDR3 here is CASRDSHSNQPQHF. The CDR3 DNA is TGTGCCAGCCGGGACAGCCATAGCAATCAGCCCCAGCATTTT. The V call is TRBV2, the J call TRBJ1-5; 7 bases line up with TRBD1. Germline V lookup: CDR1 SNHLY, CDR2 FYNNEI. The CDR3 sequence is 14 residues long. V trimming: 8 bases; J trimming: 0 bases; junction bases outside the gene matches: 4.

This clonotype was seen a few times. This chain connects TRBV3-1 to TRBJ2-1; no clear D. V lost 0 bases to trimming and J lost 7 bases, with 22 bases between them. CDR1 is LGHDT, CDR2 YNNKEL, per germline (reference sequence). This CDR3 is built from 18 residues. The CDR3 protein is CASSQDPRGRLKWNEQFF. The DNA of the CDR3 is TGTGCCAGCAGCCAAGATCCTCGTGGCCGATTAAAGTGGAATGAGCAGTTCTTC.

This clonotype was recorded a few times. The chain couples TRBV11-2 to TRBJ2-1, with TRBD2 matching over 13 bases. This CDR3 is 16 amino acids long. Germline V gene sequence: CDR1 SGHAT, CDR2 FQNNGV. V lost 6 bases to trimming and J lost 6 bases; unmatched junction nucleotides: 8. This CDR3 reads CASRFPGLAGRNEQFF. CDR3 nucleotide sequence: TGTGCCAGCAGATTTCCGGGACTAGCGGGACGCAATGAGCAGTTCTTC.

This clonotype was counted a few times. The gene calls are TRBV20-1 and TRBJ2-5; TRBD1 might be the D (6 bases). V was clipped by 4 bases and J by 8 bases, with 14 bases between them. Germline CDR1 DFQATT, CDR2 SNEGSKA (reference sequence). This CDR3 spans 12 amino acids. The CDR3 nucleotides read TGCAGTGCTATAACAGGGCTTGGTACCCAGTACTTC. Protein: CSAITGLGTQYF.

The V gene is TRBV29-1, the J gene TRBJ2-7; unclear D gene. Germline V gene sequence: CDR1 SQVTM, CDR2 ANQGSEA. The CDR3 is made up of 12 amino acids. Trimming left V 6 bases short and J 3 bases short, with 12 bases between. In nucleotides, the CDR3 is TGCAGCGTGTCCGTGACATTCTACGAGCAGTACTTC. This gives the protein CSVSVTFYEQYF.